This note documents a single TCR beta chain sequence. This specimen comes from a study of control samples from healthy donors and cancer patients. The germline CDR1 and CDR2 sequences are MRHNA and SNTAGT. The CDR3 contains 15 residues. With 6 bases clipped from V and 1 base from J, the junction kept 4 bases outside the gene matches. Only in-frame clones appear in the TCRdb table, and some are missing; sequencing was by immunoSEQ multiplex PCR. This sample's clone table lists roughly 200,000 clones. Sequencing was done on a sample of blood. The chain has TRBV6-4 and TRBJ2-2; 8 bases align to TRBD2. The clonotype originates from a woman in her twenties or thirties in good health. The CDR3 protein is CASSQRGGNTGELFF. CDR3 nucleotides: TGTGCCAGCAGCCAACGGGGGGGGAACACCGGGGAGCTGTTTTTT.